This T cell receptor (beta chain) was documented in a study of T cells in Graves' hyperthyroidism and ophthalmopathy. Clinical symptoms, serum thyroxine and TRAb, thyroid ultrasound and orbital computed tomography were used for the diagnoses. PBMCs were collected from an approximately 10 ml volume of fresh peripheral blood. Amplified regions were TCR beta CDR3 sequences from RNA transcripts. In the first-round RT-PCR of the TCR CDR3, the HTBI primer set was used. TCRdb re-called the multiplex PCR reads through MiXCR, storing one row per CDR3 protein. The profile shows over 500,000 distinct CDR3 sequences, about 16% of them singletons. V gave up 0 bases and J gave up 4 bases, with 11 bases separating them. Germline V CDR1 and CDR2: MNHEY, SMNVEV (reference sequence). The CDR3 is 15 residues long.

The source is a woman between 25 and 40 years old with Graves' ophthalmopathy. The chain has TRBV27 and TRBJ2-3, with TRBD2 as a possible D gene (6 bases). Specimen: blood. The DNA of the CDR3 is TGTGCCAGCAGTTTATCCGGGGGACCCGCAGATACGCAGTATTTT. Translation gives CASSLSGGPADTQYF.